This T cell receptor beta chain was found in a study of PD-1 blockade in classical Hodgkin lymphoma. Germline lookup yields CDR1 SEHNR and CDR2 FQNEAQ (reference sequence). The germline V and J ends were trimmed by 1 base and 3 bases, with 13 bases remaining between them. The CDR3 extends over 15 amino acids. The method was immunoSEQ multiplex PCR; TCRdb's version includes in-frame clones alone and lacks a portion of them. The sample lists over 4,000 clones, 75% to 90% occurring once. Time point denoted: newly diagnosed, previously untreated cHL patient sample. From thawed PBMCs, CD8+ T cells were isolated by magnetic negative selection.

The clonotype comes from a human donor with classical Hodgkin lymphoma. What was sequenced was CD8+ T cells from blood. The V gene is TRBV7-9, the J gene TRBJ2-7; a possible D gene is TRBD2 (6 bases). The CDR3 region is CASSLGGGARYEQYF. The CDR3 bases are TGTGCCAGCAGCTTAGGCGGCGGGGCTCGCTACGAGCAGTACTTC.